This entry concerns a single T cell receptor (beta chain). The antigen is unknown. The CDR3 extends over 11 amino acids. Trimming removed 10 bases at V and 3 bases at J, with 10 bases between. Looked up from germline, CDR1 is MDHEN and CDR2 is SYDVKM. This record comes from a study of OX40 agonist ivuxolimab in advanced cancers. Overall study: Averaging approximately 60 years in age, with a range of 23 to 79, the cohort was around 87% male. Three patients showed partial responses: one hepatocellular carcinoma and two cutaneous melanoma cases.

Whole-study results and caveats: With doses of 0.1-3.0 mg/kg, partial responders showed among the lowest clonal expansion.

Using immunoSEQ multiplex PCR, the repertoire was profiled, and TCRdb retains in-frame clones only, with some absent. The sample consists of more than 100,000 clones, roughly 95% of them appearing once. If patients had autoimmune disease history or systemic immunosuppression, they were excluded. The sample in question was CD4+ or CD8+ T cells sorted from blood, obtained in a trial of the OX40 agonist ivuxolimab. The rearrangement links TRBV28 to TRBJ2-7, with unresolved D. This receptor was identified in an adult with an advanced solid tumor such as melanoma, head and neck, liver or kidney cancer. The CDR3 bases are TGTGCCACCCGGAATCTCTACGAGCAGTACTTC. Its protein is CATRNLYEQYF. Variable domain in full (rest from reference TRBV28 and TRBJ2-7): DVKVTQSSRYLVKRTGEKVFLECVQDMDHENMFWYRQDPGLGLRLIYFSYDVKMKEKGDIPEGYSVSREKKERFSLILESASTNQTSMYLCATRNLYEQYFGPGTRLTVT.